This record looks at one T cell receptor (beta chain) sequence and its context. Its antigen remains unknown. Here immunoSEQ multiplex PCR was the method, and the copy in TCRdb shows in-frame clones only, minus some. This table has some 2,500,000 clones, 85% to 95% appearing once. V lost 3 bases, J lost 3 bases, and 15 bases stayed unmatched. Germline V gene sequence: CDR1 KGHSH, CDR2 LQKENI. The CDR3 is made up of 18 amino acids. These data are taken from a study of shared clonotypes between healthy human individuals. Points from the study as a whole: It was observed that approximately 5% of naive CD4 clonotypes were shared across several donors.

This clonotype originated in a man in his late teens or twenties in good health. Some clones in this sample may be carry-over from other donors' samples. The gene calls are TRBV18 and TRBJ1-2, with 8 bases matching TRBD1. The sequencing input was naive CD4+ T cells from PBMCs. Subset noted: CD45RA+ positively selected. The CDR3: CASSPFGSGTGIYYGYTF. The CDR3 region has the DNA TGTGCCAGCTCACCTTTTGGCTCGGGGACAGGAATTTACTATGGCTACACCTTC.